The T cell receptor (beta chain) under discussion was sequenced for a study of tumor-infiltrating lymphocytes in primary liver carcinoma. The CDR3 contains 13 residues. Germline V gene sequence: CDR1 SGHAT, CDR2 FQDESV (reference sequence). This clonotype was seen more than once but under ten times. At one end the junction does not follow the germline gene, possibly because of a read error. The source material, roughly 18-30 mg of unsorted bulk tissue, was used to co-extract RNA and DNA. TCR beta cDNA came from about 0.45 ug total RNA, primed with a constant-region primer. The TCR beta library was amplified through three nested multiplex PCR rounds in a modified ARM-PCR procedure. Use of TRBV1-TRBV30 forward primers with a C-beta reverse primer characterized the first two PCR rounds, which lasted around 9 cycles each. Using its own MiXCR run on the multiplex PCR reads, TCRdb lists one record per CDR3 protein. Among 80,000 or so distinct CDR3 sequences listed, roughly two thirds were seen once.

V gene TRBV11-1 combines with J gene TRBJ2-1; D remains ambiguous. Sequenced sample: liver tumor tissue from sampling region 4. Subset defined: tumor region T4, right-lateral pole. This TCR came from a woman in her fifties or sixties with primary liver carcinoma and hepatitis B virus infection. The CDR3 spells CASSFVTDNKQFF. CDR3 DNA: TGTGCCAGCAGCTTCGTGACCGACAATAAGCAGTTCTTC.